This TCR beta chain was recorded in a study of blood T cells in healthy people across ages (dated by TCRdb to between 2014 and 2017). Looking at the study overall: In model experiments, template switching captured roughly one uniquely barcoded TCR beta cDNA molecule for every two T cells. The study measured age-related changes in TCR beta repertoire diversity using deep sequencing normalized with unique cDNA molecular identifiers. The donors were divided into four age groups: young (average 16 years), middle-aged (approximately 39), aged (approximately 62) and long-lived (nearly 85). For two donors (one aged 18 to 29 and one aged 80 or older), the study analyzed two additional independent replicas of 1 million unique cDNA reads from the same blood draw.

Systemically healthy Caucasian individuals from Russia, some 40 in total and aged about 6 to 90 years, were included as donors. About 10 milliliters of peripheral blood were collected from each donor into EDTA-treated Vacutainer tubes. PBMCs were isolated by Ficoll-Paque density-gradient centrifugation, with at least 6 million obtained per sample. Trizol reagent was used to extract total RNA from PBMCs, with at least 6 micrograms per sample. Naive CD45RAhigh/CD27high T cell percentages were measured by flow cytometry on a PBMC aliquot from every donor. This clonotype was recorded only once. Its antigen has not been determined. Base qualities are not at hand, and no much larger clone is one base apart. Library preparation employed 5' RACE. The instrument given in TCRdb is Illumina HiSeq 2500. A second about 7 to 12 cycle PCR used a sample-barcoded 5' primer and a J-beta primer mix. A unique molecular identifier was introduced onto each TCR beta cDNA molecule by a template-switch 5' adaptor carrying 12 random nucleotides. Each sample yielded at least 3 million CDR3-containing paired-end reads. First-strand cDNA was synthesized from all RNA with the Mint cDNA synthesis kit, primed by a TRBC-specific oligonucleotide. Following uracil-DNA glycosylase treatment, a first 18-cycle PCR with universal primers M1SS and BC2_uni_R was performed on all cDNA. The original pipeline was this. Each sample was normalized by randomly selecting 1 million high-quality reads, each carrying a distinct molecular identifier. Reads with shared molecular identifiers were discarded instead of being binned into consensus sequences. MiTCR, set to a Q25 quality threshold and the strictest error-elimination algorithm, was used for CDR3 identification, clonotype clustering and error correction. A nonparametric unseen species model with Euler transformation was used to estimate a lower bound on total TCR beta diversity. TCRdb's own reprocessing of the public reads used fastp at Q25 and MiXCR and kept productive beta chains. When rows share a CDR3 protein, they turn into one entry using the most common DNA and genes. The V and J calls and clone size are TCRdb's, not the authors'. This sample is represented by around 990,000 distinct CDR3 sequences; approximately 25% of them were singletons. Approximately 0.71% of the sample goes to the ten largest clones.

What the study reported, not specific to this receptor: As age increased, observed TCR beta diversity per million T cells dropped in a roughly linear way, and a significant reduction was already evident by age around 41. Because donor CMV infection status was unknown, age-related changes in expanded clonotypes were potentially confounded. Estimates of total diversity based on one million sequenced T cells were regarded as lower bounds and as underestimates. Since profiling was done on bulk unsorted PBMCs, naive and antigen-experienced compartments could not be conclusively compared. Compared with the aged group, more naive CD4+ T cells, fewer expanded clones and increased TCR diversity were shown by the long-lived group, suggesting age selection. Observed TCR beta diversity correlated strongly with the percentage of naive T cells measured by flow cytometry.

The germline V gene yields SNHLY for CDR1 and FYNNEI for CDR2. Including cysteine and phenylalanine, the CDR3 has 15 amino acids. CDR3 DNA only is kept here, 45 bases in frame from base 1. The germline V and J ends show losses of 2 bases and 3 bases respectively, and no gene match explains 7 bases of the junction. This sample also belongs to another study, concerning T cells of mothers and their children. The second paper further reports: Nine systemically healthy Caucasian individuals, comprising three mothers and their six children, were included as donors. cDNA synthesis used all of the extracted RNA, with approximately 1.6 ug of RNA in each 15 ul reaction. In the second PCR, sample barcodes and 2-4 random nucleotides were introduced via the M1S primer. Over 8.5 million TCR beta CDR3 reads came from each mother, compared with around 3 million reads from each child. In both related and unrelated pairs, thymic selection shapes the output of TCR recombination in a similar way, with inherited differences having only a minor effect. Normalized repertoire overlap in related mother-child pairs was always slightly higher than in unrelated mother-child pairs, but the difference was never significant. No persistent microchimeric T cell clones were found, with a detection sensitivity of approximately 94 clones per million clonotypes. To look for features that set related mother-child pairs apart from unrelated individuals, the researchers ran deep NGS to compare the TCR beta repertoires of mothers and children. The mean age was roughly 44 +/- 4 years for the mothers and about 10 +/- 4 years for the children. Libraries were sequenced on Illumina HiSeq 2000 with 100+100 nt paired-end reads after adapter ligation with NEBNext reagents. To prevent cross-contamination, the mother and child libraries were prepared one month apart and sequenced in separate runs. For each donor, somewhere between roughly 500,000 and 2,300,000 distinct TCR beta clonotypes were identified. Naive TCR beta clonotypes were estimated from low-frequency clonotypes matched to each donor's FACS-determined naive share, without sorting.

The rearrangement joined TRBV2 to TRBJ2-7; TRBD2 lines up with 7 middle nucleotides. This sequence was found in a girl aged 2-15 years in good health. What was sequenced was blood. The DNA reads TGTGCCAGCAGTGAAAATGGCGGGAGCTACTACGAGCAGTACTTC. This is translated as CASSENGGSYYEQYF.